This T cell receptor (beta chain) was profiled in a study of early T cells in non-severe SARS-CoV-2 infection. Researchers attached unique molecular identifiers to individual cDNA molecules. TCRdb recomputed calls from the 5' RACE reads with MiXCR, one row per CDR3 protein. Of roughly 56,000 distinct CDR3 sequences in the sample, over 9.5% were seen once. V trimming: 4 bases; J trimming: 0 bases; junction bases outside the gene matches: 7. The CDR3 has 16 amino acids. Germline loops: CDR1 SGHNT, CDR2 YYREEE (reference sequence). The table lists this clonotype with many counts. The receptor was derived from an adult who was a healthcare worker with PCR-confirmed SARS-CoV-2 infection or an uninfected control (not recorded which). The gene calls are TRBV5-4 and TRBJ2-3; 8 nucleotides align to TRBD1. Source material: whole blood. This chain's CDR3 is CASSGDRGASTDTQYF. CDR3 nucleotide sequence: TGTGCCAGCAGCGGAGACAGGGGCGCTAGCACAGATACGCAGTATTTT.